This T cell receptor beta chain was documented in a study of T cell responses to AZD1222 COVID-19 vaccine (TCRdb year 2021). Describing the broader study: TCR sequencing covered 230 to 250 trial participants: some 210 given two doses of AZD1222 and about 26 given two doses of MenACWY control vaccine. Trial participants were enrolled by age into 18-55, 56-69 and 70-plus year subgroups, with about 150, 27 and 61 TCR-sequenced participants respectively.

Taken from cysteine to phenylalanine, the CDR3 has 16 residues. This entry keeps only the CDR3 DNA: 48 bases, framed from base 1. Based on the germline V gene, the CDR1 and CDR2 sequences are SGHDT and YYEEEE. From V the trimming removes 1 base and from J it removes 5 bases, while the gene matches leave 7 bases of the junction unaccounted for. The research as a whole found: No day 14 peak-response samples were available, so repertoires were characterized only after the peak T cell response. After two AZD1222 doses, spike-specific TCR breadth and depth were significantly higher than at day 0 and than in MenACWY recipients. In the small 56-69-year group, the increase in depth fell short of significance, most likely because of low power. Only a handful of AZD1222 recipients were SARS-CoV-2 seropositive at baseline, limiting conclusions about previously exposed vaccinees. The whole spike protein was spanned by vaccine-associated CD4 TCRs, and dominant responses were seen in regions 160-218 and 743-854. Nearly half of unique spike-specific TCRs reportedly recognized epitopes outside regions mutated in the B.1.351 and B.1.1.7 variants. Participants were mostly white British, with more females than males. The authors suggested clonal diversity may have been underestimated.

Read against the paper, the sample's time point label means: about 28 days (+/-7) after the second vaccine dose. AZD1222 recipients whose second dose came at about 4 weeks and those whose second dose came at about 12 weeks were combined into one group, since spike-specific TCR depth and breadth did not differ between the two schedules. Samples from vaccinated people were obtained from the UK trials COV001 and COV002, which included a single-blind randomized controlled phase 2/3 trial of AZD1222 (ChAdOx1 nCoV-19) in healthy adults. For TCRbeta chain sequencing, PBMC samples were collected from trial participants at day 0 and at day 28 after the second dose. Concerning this clone itself: Its recognized antigen is unknown. No qualities accompany the bases; no much larger clone lies one base away.

The CDR3 regions of human TCRbeta chains were subjected to immunosequencing. In the original analysis: TCRs in the repertoires were matched against a reference library of SARS-CoV-2-specific TCRs that had been generated with the MIRA antigen-specificity platform. Breadth was defined as the fraction of unique TCRs that were SARS-CoV-2-associated, and depth was defined as the fraction of total T cells that were SARS-CoV-2-associated. Using the MIRA data, each spike-specific TCR was assigned both to the spike region to which the TCR was reactive and to a CD4 or CD8 class. Log10-transformed breadth and depth values were compared by one-way ANOVA with Sidak's multiple comparisons tests. TCRdb holds this immuneACCESS table with in-frame rearrangements only. Some clones are missing; in checked studies, unresolved V genes explain under half, and the rest has no known cause. That table supplies the V and J calls and clone size; D and trimming were determined from the DNA. A total of 30,000 to 35,000 clones appear in this sample, 75% to 85% of them only once. The ten largest clones add up to about 4% of the sample.

Sample: peripheral blood, taken 28 days after the second AZD1222 dose. The rearrangement combines TRBV5-6 with TRBJ2-1, and 9 junction bases match TRBD2. The clonotype was recovered from an adult who received the AZD1222 COVID-19 vaccine. For the CDR3, the sequence is CASSLIPASGDNEQFF. The sequenced DNA is TGTGCCAGCAGCTTGATTCCGGCTAGCGGGGACAATGAGCAGTTCTTC.